The 24 T cell receptor beta chains below come from one sample, sequenced in a study of breast tumors, draining lymph nodes, adjacent tissues (dated by TCRdb to 2016 to 2017). The protocol used for the library was multiplex PCR. Sequencing instrument: Illumina HiSeq 2000. TCRdb itself trimmed the public reads at Q25 with fastp, ran MiXCR and retained productive beta chains. Every distinct CDR3 protein forms one entry, paired with its most common genes and DNA. In this sample the table shows 70,000 to 95,000 distinct CDR3 sequences, roughly a fifth of which occur a single time. The top ten constitute 2% to 3% of the sample. The lymph node samples were taken from the axillary draining lymph nodes of breast cancer patients. Material for sequencing was axillary lymph node tissue. Receptor source: a female donor with breast cancer. Some clones in this sample may be carry-over from other donors' samples.

This clonotype was seen at least ten times. The rearrangement uses TRBV20-1 and TRBJ1-2; D remains ambiguous. From germline, CDR1 is DFQATT and CDR2 SNEGSKA (reference sequence). CDR3 length equals 9 residues. V shed 0 bases and J shed 7 bases, with 0 bases lying between them. In nucleotides, the CDR3 is TGCAGTGCTAGAGATGGCTACACCTTC. This sequence encodes CSARDGYTF.

As regards this clonotype: This may be a read error, as it is one base from a much larger clone. The chain uses TRBV9 and TRBJ2-3, with 9 bases matching TRBD2. CDR3 size: 16 residues. Germline-derived CDR1 and CDR2 are SGDLS and YYNGEE. CDR3: CASSPPGREGTDSQYF. In nucleotides, the CDR3 is TGTGCCAGCAGCCCTCCGGGGCGGGAGGGAACAGATTCGCAGTATTTT.

The sample holds many counts of this clonotype. The chain uses TRBV20-1 and TRBJ2-1, with TRBD2 matching over 10 bases. The CDR3 loop spans 17 amino acids. Germline assignment: CDR1 DFQATT and CDR2 SNEGSKA (reference sequence). V dropped 3 bases and J dropped 4; count of bases not matched to a gene: 12. In DNA form, the CDR3 reads TGCAGTGCTAGGGCTCTAGCGGGGGCCTTGGGTTACAATGAGCAGTTCTTC. Protein product: CSARALAGALGYNEQFF.

Many counts were recorded for this clonotype. The chain joins TRBV9 to TRBJ1-6; D ambiguous. V shed 0 bases and J shed 5 bases, with 6 bases lying between them. This CDR3 region has 14 residues. CDR1 is SGDLS and CDR2 is YYNGEE in the germline V gene. Here the CDR3 DNA reads TGTGCCAGCAGCGTAGAGAAGAATAATTCACCCCTCCACTTT. Amino acids: CASSVEKNNSPLHF. The variable domain in full, completed from reference TRBV9 and TRBJ1-6, reads DSGVTQTPKHLITATGQRVTLRCSPRSGDLSVYWYQQSLDQGLQFLIQYYNGEERAKGNILERFSAQQFPDLHSELNLSSLELGDSALYFCASSVEKNNSPLHFGNGTRLTVT.

The table lists this clonotype with many counts. The chain links TRBV7-9 to TRBJ2-1, with D possibly TRBD2 on 6 matching bases. The length of the CDR3 is 18 residues. From germline, CDR1 is SEHNR and CDR2 FQNEAQ (reference sequence). V was cut by 2 bases and J by 0 bases, with 17 bases left in between. CDR3 protein: CASSLRVSVGSSYNEQFF. In DNA, the CDR3 is TGTGCCAGCAGCTTAAGGGTCAGTGTCGGGAGCTCCTACAATGAGCAGTTCTTC.

The chain joins TRBV6-6 to TRBJ2-7; 16 bases are shared with TRBD2. Trimming cost V 6 bases and J 5 bases; bases outside gene matches: 4. Germline CDR1 and CDR2: MNHNY and SVGAGI (reference sequence). The CDR3 is 15 residues long. The CDR3 sequence is CASRGTSGRVNEQYF. The CDR3 DNA follows: TGTGCCAGCAGGGGGACTAGCGGGAGGGTCAACGAGCAGTACTTC.

This clonotype was counted ten times or more. The rearrangement links TRBV6-1 to TRBJ2-7, with D tentatively TRBD2 (7 bases). Between the trimmed V and J ends, which lost 6 bases and 3 bases, there was a span of 18 bases. The germline CDR1 and CDR2 sequences are MNHNS and SASEGT. The CDR3 contains 15 residues. In DNA, the CDR3 is TGTGCCAGCAGCCCCCGGGGGGCCCGAGGCTACGAGCAGTACTTC. This translates into CASSPRGARGYEQYF.

This clonotype was found many times. V gene TRBV20-1 combines with J gene TRBJ2-1; 8 bases line up with TRBD2. V lost 5 bases and J lost 5; bases outside the gene matches: 8. This CDR3 is built from 14 residues. Germline assignment: CDR1 DFQATT and CDR2 SNEGSKA (reference sequence). Here the CDR3 reads CSAYREGLNNEQFF. The CDR3 DNA follows: TGCAGTGCTTACCGGGAGGGCCTCAACAATGAGCAGTTCTTC.

A note on this clonotype: This sequence may be a read error, since a much larger clone differs from it by one base. The V and J genes are TRBV19 and TRBJ1-3; D is uncertain. The CDR3 consists of 17 residues. CDR1 is LNHDA, CDR2 SQIVND, per germline (reference sequence). CDR3 coding DNA: TGTGCCAGTAGATCCACCACATTCACCGACTCTGGAGACACCATATATTTT. Protein sequence: CASRSTTFTDSGDTIYF.

This clonotype was recorded many times. The chain carries TRBV5-1 and TRBJ1-6; the D is unclear. CDR3 length: 14 residues. The germline CDR1 and CDR2 sequences are SGHRS and YFSETQ. Trimming shortened V by 0 bases and J by 4 bases, and 5 bases separated the two germline ends. The CDR3 spells CASSLDSYNSPLHF. In DNA form, the CDR3 reads TGCGCCAGCAGCTTGGACAGTTATAATTCACCCCTCCACTTT.

The V call is TRBV28, the J call TRBJ2-5; D not resolved. V was shortened by 6 bases and J by 2 bases, with 10 bases between the two germline ends. Germline CDR1 and CDR2: MDHEN and SYDVKM. This CDR3 region has 13 residues. The CDR3 loop reads CASRWTEQETQYF. The CDR3 bases are TGTGCCAGCAGGTGGACCGAACAAGAGACCCAGTACTTC.

There are many counts of this clonotype. J is TRBJ2-5 and V is TRBV20-1; 7 nucleotides agree with TRBD2. This CDR3 is 15 amino acids long. Looked up from germline, CDR1 is DFQATT and CDR2 is SNEGSKA (reference sequence). The junction had 11 bases not matched to a gene; V was cut back by 6 bases and J by 1 base. The CDR3 region is CSAKEATSSQETQYF. The CDR3 nucleotides are TGCAGTGCCAAGGAGGCGACTAGCAGCCAAGAGACCCAGTACTTC.

About this clonotype: This may come from a read error, since a much larger clone is one base off. V gene TRBV7-9 combines with J gene TRBJ1-5; maybe TRBD1 (5 bases). This CDR3 contains 13 residues. Trimming took off 5 bases at V and 9 bases at J, with 14 bases between the two ends. The germline CDR1 and CDR2 sequences are SEHNR and FQNEAQ (reference sequence). The CDR3 nucleotides are TGTGCCAGCAGCGTCGACAGTTTTCGGCCCCAGCATTTT. This sequence encodes CASSVDSFRPQHF.

This clonotype was observed many times. The CDR3 bases are TGTGCCACCAGAGGCTTGGGAGCGTCATACAATGAGCAGTTCTTC. It translates to CATRGLGASYNEQFF. The chain employs TRBV24-1 and TRBJ2-1; tentatively, D is TRBD2 (5 bases). This CDR3 contains 15 residues. Germline lookup yields CDR1 KGHDR and CDR2 SFDVKD. V gave up 7 bases and J gave up 4 bases, with 16 bases separating them.

With respect to this clonotype: This sequence may be a read error, since a much larger clone differs from it by one base. This rearrangement joins TRBV3-1 to TRBJ2-2; D is possibly TRBD2 (6 bases). In germline, CDR1 is LGHDT, CDR2 YNNKEL (reference sequence). This CDR3 spans 13 amino acids. In nucleotides, the CDR3 is TGTGCCAGCAGCCAGCGTGGCTCCGGGGGGCTGTTTTTT. Protein sequence: CASSQRGSGGLFF.

As to this clonotype: This may arise from a read error, as a much more abundant clone is one base away. The chain joins TRBV4-1 to TRBJ2-2; TRBD2 agrees at 14 bases. CDR3 length: 18 residues. Germline V gene data show CDR1 as MGHRA and CDR2 as YSYEKL. As DNA, the CDR3 is TGCGCCAGCAGCCAGACAGGACTAGCGGGAGGACTGACCGGGGAGCCGTTTTTT. Translation gives CASSQTGLAGGLTGEPFF.

This clonotype was seen repeatedly, ten times or more. The chain is built from TRBV7-2 and TRBJ1-2; no reliable D call. Looked up from germline, CDR1 is SGHTA and CDR2 is FQGNSA. V gave up 0 bases and J gave up 4 bases, with 6 bases separating them. The CDR3 totals 13 residues. The CDR3 here is CASSLAAAYGYTF. In DNA, the CDR3 is TGTGCCAGCAGCTTAGCGGCAGCCTATGGCTACACCTTC. Looking up the rest from reference TRBV7-2 and TRBJ1-2 gives the full variable domain: GAGVSQSPSNKVTEKGKDVELRCDPISGHTALYWYRQSLGQGLEFLIYFQGNSAPDKSGLPSDRFSAERTGGSVSTLTIQRTQQEDSAVYLCASSLAAAYGYTFGSGTRLTVV.

The gene calls are TRBV20-1 and TRBJ2-7, with a tentative D call TRBD2 (7 bases). Germline CDR1 DFQATT, CDR2 SNEGSKA (reference sequence). This CDR3 has 14 residues. Trimming removed 3 bases from V and 5 bases from J, with 17 bases in between. The CDR3: CSARRGGGFHEQYF. The CDR3 DNA is TGCAGTGCTAGGAGGGGGGGGGGCTTCCACGAGCAGTACTTC.

The table lists this clonotype with many counts. The rearrangement uses TRBV9 and TRBJ2-3; weak D call: TRBD2 (6 bases). CDR3 length equals 13 residues. Germline assignment: CDR1 SGDLS and CDR2 YYNGEE. Trimming took off 4 bases at V and 6 bases at J, with 12 bases between the two ends. CDR3 protein: CASSTSLTDTQYF. In DNA, the CDR3 is TGTGCCAGCAGCACTAGCCTAACGGATACGCAGTATTTT.

This clonotype was counted ten times or more. The chain combines TRBV19 with TRBJ2-7, with TRBD1 identical over 8 bases. The CDR3 consists of 14 residues. From germline, CDR1 is LNHDA and CDR2 SQIVND (reference sequence). With 6 bases clipped from V and 0 bases from J, the junction kept 4 bases outside the gene matches. CDR3 protein: CASRDGQGSYEQYF. CDR3 DNA sequence: TGTGCCAGTAGGGACGGACAGGGCTCCTACGAGCAGTACTTC.

This clonotype was counted ten times or more. The V and J genes are TRBV6-2 or TRBV6-3 and TRBJ2-3; D not certain. V was shortened by 6 bases and J by 2 bases, with 9 bases between the two germline ends. This CDR3 is built from 13 residues. The V gene's germline CDR1 is MNHEY and CDR2 SVGEGT. This CDR3 is CASSVGYTDTQYF. As DNA, the CDR3 is TGTGCCAGCAGCGTGGGTTACACAGATACGCAGTATTTT.

Many counts were recorded for this clonotype. J is TRBJ2-1 and V is TRBV6-5, with 7 bases lining up with TRBD2. Germline loops: CDR1 MNHEY, CDR2 SVGAGI. The CDR3 totals 15 residues. The trim removed 0 bases at V and 2 bases at J, leaving 1 base unmatched. The CDR3 protein is CASSYSAGPYNEQFF. The CDR3 nucleotides are TGTGCCAGCAGTTACTCAGCGGGACCCTACAATGAGCAGTTCTTC.

At least ten counts were recorded for this clonotype. V gene TRBV20-1 combines with J gene TRBJ2-1, with 8 bases fitting TRBD1. The V segment lost 5 bases and the J segment 9 bases; nucleotides outside the gene matches: 6. CDR1 is DFQATT and CDR2 is SNEGSKA in the germline V gene (reference sequence). CDR3 length equals 12 residues. DNA of the CDR3: TGCAGTGCTGGCGAAACAGGGGGTGAGCAGTTCTTC. As protein: CSAGETGGEQFF.

The V and J genes are TRBV27 and TRBJ2-1, with 10 bases aligning to TRBD2. Germline-derived CDR1 and CDR2 are MNHEY and SMNVEV (reference sequence). V was pared by 5 bases and J by 3 bases, with 7 bases of the junction left unmatched. The CDR3 spans 16 residues. In DNA form, the CDR3 reads TGTGCCAGCAGTCCTAACCTAGCGGGAGTCTACAATGAGCAGTTCTTC. It yields the protein CASSPNLAGVYNEQFF.